These T cell receptor beta chains were read from a single sample in a study of OX40 agonist ivuxolimab in advanced cancers. Profiling relied on immunoSEQ multiplex PCR, and the TCRdb table lists in-frame clones only, not all of them. The table lists 35,000 to 50,000 clones, about 88% of them singletons. The sample was CD4+ or CD8+ T cells sorted from blood, taken in a trial of the OX40 agonist ivuxolimab. The receptors originated from an adult with an advanced solid tumor such as melanoma, head and neck, liver or kidney cancer. CDR3s include the opening cysteine and the closing phenylalanine or tryptophan. Fields, in order: J gene, V gene, clone size, D gene, CDR3 DNA, CDR3 protein. A D gene is named only where the DNA matches it firmly. Where a row states a size, it is once, few, many or the class of an expanded clone; other rows omit it.

j_gene: TRBJ1-2; v_gene: TRBV6-5; abundance: -; d_gene: -; CDR3nt: TGTGCCAGCAGCTTGCATTCTACAGGTCAAGGCGGCTACACCTTC; CDR3aa: CASSLHSTGQGGYTF
j_gene: TRBJ1-1; v_gene: TRBV7-2; abundance: few; d_gene: -; CDR3nt: TGTGCCAGCAGCCTGAGGACTAACACTGAAGCTTTCTTT; CDR3aa: CASSLRTNTEAFF
j_gene: TRBJ1-1; v_gene: TRBV7-9; abundance: few; d_gene: -; CDR3nt: TGTGCCAGCAGCCCGCCCCCCCGGGGGGGGAGCACTGAAGCTTTCTTT; CDR3aa: CASSPPPRGGSTEAFF
j_gene: TRBJ2-1; v_gene: TRBV20-1; abundance: few; d_gene: -; CDR3nt: TGCAGTGCGGTAGGGACTCTAGCTGGTTTCTTC; CDR3aa: CSAVGTLAGFF
j_gene: TRBJ2-5; v_gene: TRBV5-5; abundance: -; d_gene: -; CDR3nt: TGTGCCAGCATCCCCAGGATCCAAGAGACCCAGTACTTC; CDR3aa: CASIPRIQETQYF
j_gene: TRBJ2-1; v_gene: TRBV27; abundance: -; d_gene: -; CDR3nt: TGTGCCAGCAGTTCACGGACGGACCGCTACAATGAGCAGTTCTTC; CDR3aa: CASSSRTDRYNEQFF
j_gene: TRBJ2-3; v_gene: TRBV28; abundance: -; d_gene: TRBD1; CDR3nt: TGTGCCAGCAGACGGACAGGGGGCCGCTTATCCGATACGCAGTATTTT; CDR3aa: CASRRTGGRLSDTQYF
j_gene: TRBJ2-1; v_gene: TRBV7-3; abundance: -; d_gene: TRBD2; CDR3nt: TGTGCCAGCAGCTTAACAAGTTCCAGCGGGGTCGTGCAGTTCTTC; CDR3aa: CASSLTSSSGVVQFF
j_gene: TRBJ2-7; v_gene: TRBV28; abundance: -; d_gene: TRBD1; CDR3nt: TGTGCCAGCACAACAGGGGGCCGGGAGCAGTACTTC; CDR3aa: CASTTGGREQYF
j_gene: TRBJ1-2; v_gene: TRBV11-1; abundance: -; d_gene: -; CDR3nt: TGTGCCAGCAGCCGAGAACAGGGCAGAATGGATGGCTACACCTTC; CDR3aa: CASSREQGRMDGYTF
j_gene: TRBJ2-3; v_gene: TRBV19; abundance: -; d_gene: -; CDR3nt: TGTGCCAGTAGTATAGATACAGGCCTTCGTGGTACGCAGTATTTT; CDR3aa: CASSIDTGLRGTQYF
j_gene: TRBJ2-5; v_gene: TRBV5-6; abundance: -; d_gene: -; CDR3nt: TGTGCCAGCAGCTCGAGTCTCTCAGGGGTGCGAGAGACCCAGTACTTC; CDR3aa: CASSSSLSGVRETQYF
j_gene: TRBJ2-3; v_gene: TRBV15; abundance: few; d_gene: -; CDR3nt: TGTGCCACCAGCAGAGACCTGGGGGGAACCACAGATACGCAGTATTTT; CDR3aa: CATSRDLGGTTDTQYF
j_gene: TRBJ1-5; v_gene: TRBV28; abundance: -; d_gene: -; CDR3nt: TGTGCCAGCAGTTCATACAGGTTCAATCAGCCCCAGCATTTT; CDR3aa: CASSSYRFNQPQHF
j_gene: TRBJ2-5; v_gene: TRBV27; abundance: -; d_gene: -; CDR3nt: TGTGCCAGCAGTTTACGATCGGCCGCAGAGACCCAGTACTTC; CDR3aa: CASSLRSAAETQYF
j_gene: TRBJ1-4; v_gene: TRBV6-6; abundance: -; d_gene: -; CDR3nt: TGTGCCAGCATGGACGGGCCTAATGAAAAACTGTTTTTT; CDR3aa: CASMDGPNEKLFF
j_gene: TRBJ1-6; v_gene: TRBV10-3; abundance: -; d_gene: -; CDR3nt: TGTGCCATCAGTGATCCAGGACGAGTTAATTCACCCCTCCACTTT; CDR3aa: CAISDPGRVNSPLHF
j_gene: TRBJ2-3; v_gene: TRBV27; abundance: -; d_gene: TRBD2; CDR3nt: TGTGCCAGCAGTTTAGCTCTTGGGGCGCTGGGCGGGAGGGCGAGAGATACGCAGTATTTT; CDR3aa: CASSLALGALGGRARDTQYF
j_gene: TRBJ2-1; v_gene: TRBV18; abundance: -; d_gene: -; CDR3nt: TGTGCCAGCTCACCAGGGCTGGGCGATGAGCAGTTCTTC; CDR3aa: CASSPGLGDEQFF
j_gene: TRBJ2-5; v_gene: TRBV18; abundance: -; d_gene: -; CDR3nt: TGTGCCAGCTCACCCGGTTTTCAAGAGACCCAGTACTTC; CDR3aa: CASSPGFQETQYF
j_gene: TRBJ2-7; v_gene: TRBV29-1; abundance: -; d_gene: TRBD1; CDR3nt: TGCAGCAAAAAGGGGAAGAGGACAGGGCGAACCTACGAGCAGTACTTC; CDR3aa: CSKKGKRTGRTYEQYF
j_gene: TRBJ2-3; v_gene: TRBV7-2; abundance: -; d_gene: TRBD2; CDR3nt: TGTGCCAGCAGCTCCCCGGCGGGAGTAACAGATACGCAGTATTTT; CDR3aa: CASSSPAGVTDTQYF
j_gene: TRBJ2-5; v_gene: TRBV18; abundance: once; d_gene: -; CDR3nt: TGTGCCAGCTCACCAAACCAAGAGACCCAGTACTTC; CDR3aa: CASSPNQETQYF
j_gene: TRBJ2-4; v_gene: TRBV29-1; abundance: -; d_gene: -; CDR3nt: TGCAGCGTTGTGGTAGCCAAAAACATTCAGTACTTC; CDR3aa: CSVVVAKNIQYF
j_gene: TRBJ1-1; v_gene: TRBV2; abundance: -; d_gene: -; CDR3nt: TGTGCCAGCCGGCCGGGGATAGGGGAAGCTTTCTTT; CDR3aa: CASRPGIGEAFF
j_gene: TRBJ2-7; v_gene: TRBV18; abundance: -; d_gene: TRBD1; CDR3nt: TGTGCCAGCTCACCTCGGGACAGGGGAAACGAGCAGTACTTC; CDR3aa: CASSPRDRGNEQYF
j_gene: TRBJ2-7; v_gene: TRBV29-1; abundance: -; d_gene: TRBD2; CDR3nt: TGCAGCGCCGGGACTAGCGGTGACTACGAGCAGTACTTC; CDR3aa: CSAGTSGDYEQYF
j_gene: TRBJ2-2; v_gene: TRBV5-1; abundance: medium-sized; d_gene: -; CDR3nt: TGCGCCAGCAGGAATGCCAACACCGGGGAGCTGTTTTTT; CDR3aa: CASRNANTGELFF
j_gene: TRBJ2-5; v_gene: TRBV2; abundance: -; d_gene: TRBD2; CDR3nt: TGTGCCAGCAGACCAACTAGCGGAGGGGGAGAGACCCAGTACTTC; CDR3aa: CASRPTSGGGETQYF
j_gene: TRBJ2-2; v_gene: TRBV7-8; abundance: -; d_gene: TRBD2; CDR3nt: TGTGCCAGCACCTCCTCGGGACTAGCGGGACCCGGGGAGCTGTTTTTT; CDR3aa: CASTSSGLAGPGELFF
j_gene: TRBJ2-1; v_gene: TRBV20-1; abundance: -; d_gene: -; CDR3nt: TGCAGTGCTAGAGTAGTTCTTGAGCAGTTCTTC; CDR3aa: CSARVVLEQFF
j_gene: TRBJ2-3; v_gene: TRBV28; abundance: -; d_gene: -; CDR3nt: TGTGCCAGCGAGGGCGGATTCAGCACAGATACGCAGTATTTT; CDR3aa: CASEGGFSTDTQYF
j_gene: TRBJ2-7; v_gene: TRBV6-6; abundance: -; d_gene: TRBD1; CDR3nt: TGTGCCAGCAGTTGGGACCGGGACAGCTACGAGCAGTACTTC; CDR3aa: CASSWDRDSYEQYF
j_gene: TRBJ1-5; v_gene: TRBV27; abundance: -; d_gene: -; CDR3nt: TGTGCCAGCAGTCCCAGCTATAGCAATCAGCCCCAGCATTTT; CDR3aa: CASSPSYSNQPQHF
j_gene: TRBJ2-3; v_gene: TRBV7-2; abundance: few; d_gene: -; CDR3nt: TGTGCCAGCAGCTTAGCGCTTCGCCGTGTCCTCACAGATACGCAGTATTTT; CDR3aa: CASSLALRRVLTDTQYF
j_gene: TRBJ2-5; v_gene: TRBV20-1; abundance: -; d_gene: -; CDR3nt: TGCAGTGCTCCTCGTGGGACCCAGTACTTC; CDR3aa: CSAPRGTQYF
j_gene: TRBJ1-5; v_gene: TRBV28; abundance: -; d_gene: TRBD1; CDR3nt: TGTGCCAGCAGTCGTACGGGACAGGGGAGCAATCAGCCCCAGCATTTT; CDR3aa: CASSRTGQGSNQPQHF
j_gene: TRBJ2-3; v_gene: TRBV7-3; abundance: -; d_gene: TRBD2; CDR3nt: TGTGCCAGCAGCGCCAGCGGGAAGCAGGATACGCAGTATTTT; CDR3aa: CASSASGKQDTQYF
j_gene: TRBJ2-3; v_gene: TRBV28; abundance: -; d_gene: TRBD2; CDR3nt: TGTGCCAGCAGTTTAGTCGGAGCGGGAGGGCTAAATACGCAGTATTTT; CDR3aa: CASSLVGAGGLNTQYF
j_gene: TRBJ1-4; v_gene: TRBV7-2; abundance: -; d_gene: TRBD1; CDR3nt: TGTGCCAGCAGCCCAGCCGGGACAGGGGGCGAAAAACTGTTTTTT; CDR3aa: CASSPAGTGGEKLFF
j_gene: TRBJ2-7; v_gene: TRBV5-1; abundance: -; d_gene: TRBD2; CDR3nt: TGCGCCAGCAGTGAGACTAGCGGTCGCTACGAGCAGTACTTC; CDR3aa: CASSETSGRYEQYF
j_gene: TRBJ1-6; v_gene: TRBV29-1; abundance: -; d_gene: TRBD1; CDR3nt: TGCAGCGGTCGGACAGGGCCCAATTCACCCCTCCACTTT; CDR3aa: CSGRTGPNSPLHF
j_gene: TRBJ2-5; v_gene: TRBV2; abundance: -; d_gene: TRBD2; CDR3nt: TGTGCCAGCAGGCAGACTAGCGGGAGGTATGAGACCCAGTACTTC; CDR3aa: CASRQTSGRYETQYF
j_gene: TRBJ2-7; v_gene: TRBV5-1; abundance: -; d_gene: -; CDR3nt: TGCGCCAGCAGCCCAACGGGGCGGAGCTCCTACGAGCAGTACTTC; CDR3aa: CASSPTGRSSYEQYF
j_gene: TRBJ2-2; v_gene: TRBV15; abundance: -; d_gene: TRBD1; CDR3nt: TGTGCCACCAGTCCCAACCCAGGGGGCGCCTCGTACGGGGGGCTGTTTTTT; CDR3aa: CATSPNPGGASYGGLFF
j_gene: TRBJ2-5; v_gene: TRBV2; abundance: -; d_gene: TRBD2; CDR3nt: TGTGCCAGCAGTCCAGGGAGCGGGAGTGAGACCCAGTACTTC; CDR3aa: CASSPGSGSETQYF
j_gene: TRBJ2-7; v_gene: TRBV19; abundance: -; d_gene: TRBD2; CDR3nt: TGTGCCAGTAGAGGTAGCGGGATCTACGAGCAGTACTTC; CDR3aa: CASRGSGIYEQYF
j_gene: TRBJ2-3; v_gene: TRBV10-3; abundance: -; d_gene: -; CDR3nt: TGTGCCACTTCTTCCGGGACTCACAAAACAGATACGCAGTATTTT; CDR3aa: CATSSGTHKTDTQYF
j_gene: TRBJ1-2; v_gene: TRBV4-3; abundance: -; d_gene: -; CDR3nt: TGCGCCAGCAGCCAAGATGACGGGATCTATGGCTACACCTTC; CDR3aa: CASSQDDGIYGYTF
j_gene: TRBJ1-4; v_gene: TRBV7-9; abundance: few; d_gene: -; CDR3nt: TGTGCCAGCAGCTTAGTCTCAGGGAGCACTAATGAAAAACTGTTTTTT; CDR3aa: CASSLVSGSTNEKLFF
j_gene: TRBJ2-5; v_gene: TRBV19; abundance: -; d_gene: TRBD2; CDR3nt: TGTGCCAGTAGGAGGAGACTAGCGGGAATGGAGACCCAGTACTTC; CDR3aa: CASRRRLAGMETQYF
j_gene: TRBJ2-3; v_gene: TRBV7-2; abundance: -; d_gene: TRBD2; CDR3nt: TGTGCCAGCAGCTCCCGACTAGCGGGAGCGGCCATAGATACGCAGTATTTT; CDR3aa: CASSSRLAGAAIDTQYF